This TCR beta chain was sequenced for a study of OX40 agonist ivuxolimab in advanced cancers. Autoimmune disease history or systemic immunosuppression was exclusionary. Germline loops: CDR1 MGHRA, CDR2 YSYEKL. The CDR3 totals 18 residues. Trimming removed 0 bases at V and 1 base at J, with 18 bases between. The data were produced by immunoSEQ multiplex PCR, yet TCRdb's version contains in-frame clones alone and is incomplete. The sample has approximately 82,000 clones; approximately 86% are singletons. This TCR came from an adult with an advanced solid tumor such as melanoma, head and neck, liver or kidney cancer. The material was CD4+ or CD8+ T cells sorted from blood, obtained in a trial of the OX40 agonist ivuxolimab. The chain combines TRBV4-1 with TRBJ1-1, with a weak D call TRBD1 (5 bases). The CDR3 DNA reads as TGCGCCAGCAGCCAAGATCTGGGGGGGAGCGATCAGAACACTGAAGCTTTCTTT. This sequence encodes CASSQDLGGSDQNTEAFF.